This T cell receptor beta chain appears in the sequencing data of a study of cytomegalovirus exposure and HLA in healthy donors. The primer mix had 60 Vbeta and 13 Jbeta primers. Authors' methods: Around 10 million of the roughly 77 million unique TCR beta chains counted in a later analysis were shared. Data came from immunoSEQ multiplex PCR; TCRdb stores just in-frame clones and leaves some out. D and trimming come from the DNA, and the V and J calls and clone size come from that table. The data show roughly 200,000 clones, 70% to 85% seen once. V trimming: 0 bases; J trimming: 10 bases; junction bases outside the gene matches: 7. Germline V gene sequence: CDR1 ENHRY, CDR2 SYGVKD. CDR3 length: 15 amino acids. Despite likely unrecorded immune exposures, the donors were nominally healthy at the time of sampling.

The sample was PBMCs. The TCR sequence derives from a woman aged 25-40 years in good health and CMV-seropositive. The chain is built from TRBV10-3 and TRBJ2-3; 10 bases line up with TRBD2. The CDR3: CAISESTQRGGAQYF. CDR3 DNA: TGTGCCATCAGTGAGTCGACTCAGCGGGGGGGCGCGCAGTATTTT.